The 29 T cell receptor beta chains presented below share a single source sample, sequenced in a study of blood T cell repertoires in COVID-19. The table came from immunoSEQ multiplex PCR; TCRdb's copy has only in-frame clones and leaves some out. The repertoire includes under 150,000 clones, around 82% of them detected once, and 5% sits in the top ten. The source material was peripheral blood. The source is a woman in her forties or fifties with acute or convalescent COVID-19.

The CDR3 reads CASSSQTDLSSSPLHF. In DNA form, the CDR3 reads TGCGCCAGCAGCTCTCAGACGGACTTATCTAGTTCACCCCTCCACTTT. The V and J genes are TRBV5-1 and TRBJ1-6; D call uncertain. Trimming stripped 3 bases from V and 9 bases from J, with 19 bases between. Germline loops: CDR1 SGHRS, CDR2 YFSETQ. The CDR3 has 16 amino acids.

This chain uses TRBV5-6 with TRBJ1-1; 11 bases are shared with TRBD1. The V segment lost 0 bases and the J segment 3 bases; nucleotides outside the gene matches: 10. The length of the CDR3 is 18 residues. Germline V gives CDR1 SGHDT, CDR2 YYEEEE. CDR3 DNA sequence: TGTGCCAGCAGCTTGGAAGGGACAGGGGGGCCAATCGACACTGAAGCTTTCTTT. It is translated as CASSLEGTGGPIDTEAFF. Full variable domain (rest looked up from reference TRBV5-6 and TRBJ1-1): DAGVTQSPTHLIKTRGQQVTLRCSPKSGHDTVSWYQQALGQGPQFIFQYYEEEERQRGNFPDRFSGHQFPNYSSELNVNALLLGDSALYLCASSLEGTGGPIDTEAFFGQGTRLTVV.

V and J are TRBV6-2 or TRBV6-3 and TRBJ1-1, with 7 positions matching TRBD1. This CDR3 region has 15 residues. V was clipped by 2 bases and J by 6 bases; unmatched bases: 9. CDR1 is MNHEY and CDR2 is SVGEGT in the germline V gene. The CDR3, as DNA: TGTGCCAGCAGTTACCGGGGACAGAGGCTCGCTGAAGCTTTCTTT. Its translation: CASSYRGQRLAEAFF.

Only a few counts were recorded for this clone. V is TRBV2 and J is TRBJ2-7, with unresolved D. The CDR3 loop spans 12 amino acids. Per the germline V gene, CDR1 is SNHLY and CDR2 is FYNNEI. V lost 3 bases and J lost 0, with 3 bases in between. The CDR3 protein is CASSEASYEQYF. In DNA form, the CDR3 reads TGTGCCAGCAGTGAGGCCTCCTACGAGCAGTACTTC.

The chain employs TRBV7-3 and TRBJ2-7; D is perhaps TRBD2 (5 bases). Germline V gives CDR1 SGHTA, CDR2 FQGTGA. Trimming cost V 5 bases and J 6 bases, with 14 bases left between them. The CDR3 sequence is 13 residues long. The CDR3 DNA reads TGTGCCAGCAGCGCTGGAACTAGTTCCGAGCAGTACTTC. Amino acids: CASSAGTSSEQYF. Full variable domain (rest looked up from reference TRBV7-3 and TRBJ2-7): GAGVSQTPSNKVTEKGKYVELRCDPISGHTALYWYRQSLGQGPEFLIYFQGTGAADDSGLPNDRFFAVRPEGSVSTLKIQRTERGDSAVYLCASSAGTSSEQYFGPGTRLTVT.

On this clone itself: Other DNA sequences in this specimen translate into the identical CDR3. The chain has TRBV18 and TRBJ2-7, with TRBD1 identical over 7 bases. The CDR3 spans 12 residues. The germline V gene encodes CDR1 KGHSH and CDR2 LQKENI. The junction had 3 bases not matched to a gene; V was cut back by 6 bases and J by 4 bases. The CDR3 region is CASSGQQYEQYF. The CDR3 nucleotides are TGTGCCAGCTCGGGACAGCAGTACGAGCAGTACTTC.

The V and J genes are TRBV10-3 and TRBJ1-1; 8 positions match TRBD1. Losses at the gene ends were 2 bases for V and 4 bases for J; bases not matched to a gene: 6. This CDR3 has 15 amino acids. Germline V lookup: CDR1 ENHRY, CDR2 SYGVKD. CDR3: CAISERTGPLTEAFF. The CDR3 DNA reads TGTGCCATCAGTGAGAGGACAGGGCCCCTCACTGAAGCTTTCTTT.

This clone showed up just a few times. DNA of the CDR3: TGTGCCAGCTCTTGGACAGGGGGCACTAACTATGGCTACACCTTC. This gives the protein CASSWTGGTNYGYTF. The V and J genes are TRBV18 and TRBJ1-2; 11 nucleotides agree with TRBD1. J lost 0 bases, V lost 6 bases, and 3 bases had no gene match. Germline CDR1 is KGHSH and CDR2 is LQKENI. The CDR3 runs to 15 residues. Full variable domain (missing parts from reference TRBV18 and TRBJ1-2): NAGVMQNPRHLVRRRGQEARLRCSPMKGHSHVYWYRQLPEEGLKFMVYLQKENIIDESGMPKERFSAEFPKEGPSILRIQQVVRGDSAAYFCASSWTGGTNYGYTFGSGTRLTVV.

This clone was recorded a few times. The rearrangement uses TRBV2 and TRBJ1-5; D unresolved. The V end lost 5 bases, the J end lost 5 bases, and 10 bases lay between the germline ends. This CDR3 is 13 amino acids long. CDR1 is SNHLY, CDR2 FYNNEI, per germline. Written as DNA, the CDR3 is TGTGCCAGCAGTCCCCAGACTCATCAGCCCCAGCATTTT. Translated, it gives CASSPQTHQPQHF.

The CDR3 loop reads CSDAGTSGGAGEQFF. The CDR3 coding sequence is TGCAGCGACGCAGGGACTAGCGGGGGGGCCGGTGAGCAGTTCTTC. The J gene is TRBJ2-1, the V gene TRBV29-1, with 16 positions matching TRBD2. V shed 7 bases and J 9 bases; nucleotides not matched to a gene: 9. This CDR3 has 15 residues. The germline CDR1 and CDR2 sequences are SQVTM and ANQGSEA.

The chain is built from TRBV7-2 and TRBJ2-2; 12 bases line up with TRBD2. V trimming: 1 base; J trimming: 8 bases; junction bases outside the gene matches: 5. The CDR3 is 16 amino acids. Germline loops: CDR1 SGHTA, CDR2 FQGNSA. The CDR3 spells CASSLELAGGRGELFF. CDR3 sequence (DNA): TGTGCCAGCAGCTTAGAACTAGCGGGGGGAAGGGGGGAGCTGTTTTTT. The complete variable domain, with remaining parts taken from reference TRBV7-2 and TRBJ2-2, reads GAGVSQSPSNKVTEKGKDVELRCDPISGHTALYWYRQSLGQGLEFLIYFQGNSAPDKSGLPSDRFSAERTGGSVSTLTIQRTQQEDSAVYLCASSLELAGGRGELFFGEGSRLTVL.

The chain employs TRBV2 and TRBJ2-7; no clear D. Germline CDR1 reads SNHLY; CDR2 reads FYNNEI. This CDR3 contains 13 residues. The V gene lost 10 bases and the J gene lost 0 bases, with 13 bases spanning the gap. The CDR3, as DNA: TGTGCCACCGGAGCGCGGAGCTCCTACGAGCAGTACTTC. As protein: CATGARSSYEQYF.

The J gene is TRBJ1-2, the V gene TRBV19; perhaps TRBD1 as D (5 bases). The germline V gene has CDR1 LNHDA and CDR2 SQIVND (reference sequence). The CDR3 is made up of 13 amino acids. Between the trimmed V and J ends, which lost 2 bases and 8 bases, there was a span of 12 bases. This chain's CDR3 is CASSIWQGWGYTF. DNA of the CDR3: TGTGCCAGTAGTATATGGCAGGGTTGGGGCTACACCTTC.

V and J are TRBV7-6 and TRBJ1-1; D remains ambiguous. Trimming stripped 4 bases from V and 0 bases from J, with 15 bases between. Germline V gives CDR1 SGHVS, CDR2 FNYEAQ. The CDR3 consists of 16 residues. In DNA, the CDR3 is TGTGCCAGCAGCTCCTGGGAGGGCTCCATGAACACTGAAGCTTTCTTT. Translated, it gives CASSSWEGSMNTEAFF.

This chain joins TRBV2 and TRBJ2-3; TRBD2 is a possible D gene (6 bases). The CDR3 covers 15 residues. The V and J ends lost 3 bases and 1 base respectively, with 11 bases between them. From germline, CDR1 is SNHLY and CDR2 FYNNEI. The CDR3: CASSDGGLRTDTQYF. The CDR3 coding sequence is TGTGCCAGCAGTGATGGTGGACTACGCACAGATACGCAGTATTTT.

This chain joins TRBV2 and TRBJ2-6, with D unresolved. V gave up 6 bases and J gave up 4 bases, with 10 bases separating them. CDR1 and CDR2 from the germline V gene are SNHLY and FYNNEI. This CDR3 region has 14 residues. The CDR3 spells CASRATGGANVLTF. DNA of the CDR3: TGTGCCAGCAGAGCGACTGGGGGGGCCAACGTCCTGACTTTC.

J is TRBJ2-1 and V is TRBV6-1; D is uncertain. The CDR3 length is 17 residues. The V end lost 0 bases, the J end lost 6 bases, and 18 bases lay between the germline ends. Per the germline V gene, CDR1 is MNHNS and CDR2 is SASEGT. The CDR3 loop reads CASSEAPAPRILNEQFF. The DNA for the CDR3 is TGTGCCAGCAGTGAAGCGCCAGCCCCCAGGATTCTCAATGAGCAGTTCTTC.

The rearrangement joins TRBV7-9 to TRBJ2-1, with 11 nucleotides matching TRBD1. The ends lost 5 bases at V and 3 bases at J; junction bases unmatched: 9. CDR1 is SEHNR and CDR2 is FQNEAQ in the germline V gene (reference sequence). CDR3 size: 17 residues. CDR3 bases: TGTGCCAGCAGCCCTCTCGGACAGGGGGCGTTCTACAATGAGCAGTTCTTC. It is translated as CASSPLGQGAFYNEQFF.

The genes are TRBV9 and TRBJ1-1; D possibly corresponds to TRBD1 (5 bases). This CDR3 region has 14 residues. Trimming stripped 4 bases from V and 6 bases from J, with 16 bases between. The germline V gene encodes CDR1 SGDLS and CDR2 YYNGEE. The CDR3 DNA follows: TGTGCCAGCAGCTTCTCCTCAGGGTCTTCTGAAGCTTTCTTT. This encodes CASSFSSGSSEAFF.

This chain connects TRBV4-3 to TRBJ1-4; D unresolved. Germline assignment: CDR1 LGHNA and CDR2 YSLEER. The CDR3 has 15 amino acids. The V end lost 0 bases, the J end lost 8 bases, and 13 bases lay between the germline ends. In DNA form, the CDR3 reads TGCGCCAGCAGCCAAGATTTGAGAGAGGGAGAAAAACTGTTTTTT. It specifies CASSQDLREGEKLFF.

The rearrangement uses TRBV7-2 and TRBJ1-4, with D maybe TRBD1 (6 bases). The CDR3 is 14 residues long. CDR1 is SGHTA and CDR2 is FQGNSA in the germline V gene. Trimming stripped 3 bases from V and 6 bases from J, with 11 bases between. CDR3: CASSFQGSDEKLFF. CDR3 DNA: TGTGCCAGCAGCTTCCAGGGGAGTGATGAAAAACTGTTTTTT.

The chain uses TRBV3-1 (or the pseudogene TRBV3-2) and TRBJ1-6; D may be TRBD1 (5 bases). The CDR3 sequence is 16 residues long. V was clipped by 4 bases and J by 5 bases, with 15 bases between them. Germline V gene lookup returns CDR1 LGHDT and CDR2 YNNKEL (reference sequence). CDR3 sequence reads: CASSPSPGGNNSPLHF. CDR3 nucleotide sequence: TGTGCCAGCAGCCCGAGCCCGGGGGGGAATAATTCACCCCTCCACTTT.

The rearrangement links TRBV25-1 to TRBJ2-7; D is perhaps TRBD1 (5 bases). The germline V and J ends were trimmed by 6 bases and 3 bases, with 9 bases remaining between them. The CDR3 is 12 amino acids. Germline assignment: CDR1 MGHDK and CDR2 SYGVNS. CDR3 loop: CASRGHYYEQYF. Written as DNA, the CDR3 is TGTGCCAGCAGAGGACATTACTACGAGCAGTACTTC.

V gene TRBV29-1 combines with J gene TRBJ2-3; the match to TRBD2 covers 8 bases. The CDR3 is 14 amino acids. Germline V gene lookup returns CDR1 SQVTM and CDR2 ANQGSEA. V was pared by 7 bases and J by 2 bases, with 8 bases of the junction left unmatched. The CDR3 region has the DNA TGCAGCGCCGGGGGGGGAGAATCCACAGATACGCAGTATTTT. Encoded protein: CSAGGGESTDTQYF.

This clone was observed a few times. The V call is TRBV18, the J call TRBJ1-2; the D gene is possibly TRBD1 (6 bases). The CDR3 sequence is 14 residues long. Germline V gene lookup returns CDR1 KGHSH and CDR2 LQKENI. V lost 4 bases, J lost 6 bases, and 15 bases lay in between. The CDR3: CASSREQGEDGYTF. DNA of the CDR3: TGTGCCAGCTCACGGGAACAGGGAGAGGATGGCTACACCTTC.

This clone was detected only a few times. The CDR3 coding sequence is TGTGCCACCAAGAACAGGGAAAATTCACCCCTCCACTTT. It translates to CATKNRENSPLHF. J is TRBJ1-6 and V is TRBV12-3 or TRBV12-4, with a tentative D call TRBD1 (6 bases). This CDR3 is built from 13 residues. Trimming cost V 10 bases and J 7 bases, with 14 bases left between them.

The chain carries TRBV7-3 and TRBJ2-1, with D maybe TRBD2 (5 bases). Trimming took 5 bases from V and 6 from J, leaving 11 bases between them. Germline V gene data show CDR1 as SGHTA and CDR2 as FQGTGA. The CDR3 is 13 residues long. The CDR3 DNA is TGTGCCAGCAGCACCTATGGGAGCAATGAGCAGTTCTTC. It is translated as CASSTYGSNEQFF.

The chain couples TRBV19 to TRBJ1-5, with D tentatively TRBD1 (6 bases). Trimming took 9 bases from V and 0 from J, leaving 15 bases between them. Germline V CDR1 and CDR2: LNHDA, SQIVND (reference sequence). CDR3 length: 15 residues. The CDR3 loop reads CASRTERYSNQPQHF. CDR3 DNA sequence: TGTGCCAGCAGGACAGAAAGGTATAGCAATCAGCCCCAGCATTTT. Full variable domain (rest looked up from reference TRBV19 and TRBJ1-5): DGGITQSPKYLFRKEGQNVTLSCEQNLNHDAMYWYRQDPGQGLRLIYYSQIVNDFQKGDIAEGYSVSREKKESFPLTVTSAQKNPTAFYLCASRTERYSNQPQHFGDGTRLSIL.

In nucleotides, the CDR3 is TGTGCCAGCAGCGCCCATGGGGGGTCCTCTGGAAACACCATATATTTT. Translating it yields CASSAHGGSSGNTIYF. The rearrangement joins TRBV3-1 (or the pseudogene TRBV3-2) to TRBJ1-3; D possibly corresponds to TRBD1 (5 bases). Trimming took 5 bases from V and 0 from J, leaving 14 bases between them. Germline V gives CDR1 LGHDT, CDR2 YNNKEL (reference sequence). The CDR3 runs 16 residues.